One sample yielded the 32 T cell receptor beta chains listed below, sequenced in a study of spatial heterogeneity in lung cancer. Time point meaning: blood at routine non-recurrence follow-up after resection. Extraction of whole RNA from tumor, nontumor lung or frozen PBMC preceded unsorted sequencing. TCRdb analysed the 5' RACE reads with MiXCR anew, one entry per CDR3 protein. The sample includes about 120,000 distinct CDR3 sequences, approximately 12% of them seen just once. The sequencing used PBMCs, collected at follow-up. The receptors shown here come from a male donor with early-stage non-small cell lung cancer.

The rearrangement joins TRBV2 to TRBJ1-2, with D hard to call. Germline loops: CDR1 SNHLY, CDR2 FYNNEI. Trimming removed 2 bases from V and 7 bases from J, with 11 bases in between. This CDR3 is 13 amino acids long. The CDR3 coding sequence is TGTGCCAGCAGTGAAAAGGGAAATATTGGCTACACCTTC. This translates into CASSEKGNIGYTF.

This clonotype turned up a few times. The chain recombines TRBV9 with TRBJ1-2; tentative D call: TRBD1 (6 bases). The CDR3 runs 15 residues. V dropped 4 bases and J dropped 4 bases, with 17 bases sitting between them. Germline V lookup: CDR1 SGDLS, CDR2 YYNGEE. CDR3 DNA: TGTGCCAGCAGCCCAACGTGGGGGGCACTCTATGGCTACACCTTC. Encoded protein: CASSPTWGALYGYTF.

This clonotype was seen repeatedly, ten times or more. V usage is TRBV11-2 and J usage is TRBJ1-1; D not resolved. Between the trimmed V and J ends, which lost 0 bases and 2 bases, there was a span of 7 bases. CDR1 SGHAT and CDR2 FQNNGV come from the germline V gene. CDR3 length equals 14 residues. This CDR3 reads CASSLDLVNTEAFF. The CDR3 DNA reads TGTGCCAGCAGCTTAGATCTTGTCAACACTGAAGCTTTCTTT.

This clonotype showed up just a few times. This chain joins TRBV2 and TRBJ2-7; the D gene is possibly TRBD2 (6 bases). The germline V gene encodes CDR1 SNHLY and CDR2 FYNNEI. This CDR3 has 14 residues. Trimming stripped 2 bases from V and 4 bases from J, with 12 bases between. The CDR3 loop reads CASSELVGRYEQYF. The DNA of the CDR3 is TGTGCCAGCAGTGAATTGGTAGGGAGGTACGAGCAGTACTTC.

This chain joins TRBV4-1 and TRBJ2-3; TRBD2 matches 14 bases. The CDR3 loop spans 17 amino acids. The V gene's germline CDR1 is MGHRA and CDR2 YSYEKL. J lost 4 bases, V lost 4 bases, and 7 bases had no gene match. CDR3 DNA sequence: TGCGCCAGCAGCCTGAATGGACTAGCGGGGGGACCAGATACGCAGTATTTT. Amino acids: CASSLNGLAGGPDTQYF.

V usage is TRBV21-1 and J usage is TRBJ2-1; TRBD2, the table's D call, was not compared with the DNA. TRBV21-1 is a known pseudogene. This CDR3 is built from 16 residues. The CDR3 loop is CASSKSQRGGYNEQFF. CDR3 DNA: TGTGCCAGCAGCAAGTCGCAGCGGGGGGGCTACAATGAGCAGTTCTTC.

A remark on this clonotype: A much larger clone lies one base from this, so it may be a read error. The rearrangement links TRBV6-1 to TRBJ2-7; no firm D call. Germline lookup yields CDR1 MNHNS and CDR2 SASEGT. This CDR3 spans 14 amino acids. CDR3 nucleotides: TGTGCCAACAGTAGTACCACCCTCATAGACGAGCAGTACTTC. Translating gives CANSSTTLIDEQYF.

This clonotype was seen repeatedly, ten times or more. J is TRBJ1-6 and V is TRBV20-1, with TRBD1 matching 7 bases. V shed 0 bases, J shed 9 bases, and the junction held 8 bases outside the gene matches. In germline, CDR1 is DFQATT, CDR2 SNEGSKA (reference sequence). The CDR3 totals 15 residues. CDR3 DNA: TGCAGTGCTAGAGATGAAGACAGGGCCGGTTCACCCCTCCACTTT. Protein sequence: CSARDEDRAGSPLHF.

This clonotype was recorded a few times. V is TRBV6-5 and J is TRBJ2-1; weak D call: TRBD2 (5 bases). Germline values: CDR1 MNHEY, CDR2 SVGAGI. The CDR3 extends over 16 amino acids. The V and J ends lost 0 bases and 2 bases respectively, with 11 bases between them. The DNA for the CDR3 is TGTGCCAGCAGTTACTCTCCGGGGAACCCCTACAATGAGCAGTTCTTC. It codes for CASSYSPGNPYNEQFF.

This clonotype showed up many times. CDR3 sequence reads: CSARDPRAVVSDTQYF. The DNA for the CDR3 is TGCAGTGCTAGAGATCCCCGGGCCGTAGTGTCAGATACGCAGTATTTT. The rearrangement links TRBV20-1 to TRBJ2-3, with D unresolved. Germline CDR1 DFQATT, CDR2 SNEGSKA (reference sequence). The CDR3 runs to 16 residues. V lost 0 bases, J lost 4 bases, and 17 bases lay in between.

At least ten counts were recorded for this clonotype. Here the CDR3 reads CASRPQGQAGELFF. CDR3 DNA sequence: TGTGCCAGCAGGCCGCAGGGGCAGGCCGGGGAGCTGTTTTTT. The chain uses TRBV5-4 and TRBJ2-2; D is perhaps TRBD1 (6 bases). Germline V gene data show CDR1 as SGHNT and CDR2 as YYREEE (reference sequence). This CDR3 region has 14 residues. With 5 bases removed from V and 6 bases from J, the gap between germline ends came to 14 bases.

V is TRBV5-1 and J is TRBJ2-7; D could derive from TRBD1 or TRBD2 (5 bases each). The CDR3 length is 14 residues. The V and J ends lost 3 bases and 0 bases respectively, with 10 bases between them. The germline CDR1 and CDR2 sequences are SGHRS and YFSETQ. In DNA form, the CDR3 reads TGCGCCAGCAGCTGGGGGTCCAGCTCCTACGAGCAGTACTTC. Protein product: CASSWGSSSYEQYF.

This rearrangement joins TRBV6-2 or TRBV6-3 to TRBJ2-7; maybe TRBD2 (7 bases). V was pared by 7 bases and J by 6 bases, with 16 bases between. Germline-derived CDR1 and CDR2 are MNHEY and SVGEGT. The CDR3 runs to 13 residues. The CDR3 reads CASKRGQYCEQYF. CDR3 DNA sequence: TGTGCCAGCAAGCGGGGACAATATTGCGAGCAGTACTTC.

V usage is TRBV7-3 and J usage is TRBJ1-5, with D unclear. The germline V gene encodes CDR1 SGHTA and CDR2 FQGTGA. The germline V and J ends were trimmed by 6 bases and 9 bases, with 9 bases remaining between them. The CDR3 is 11 residues long. This CDR3 reads CASREAWPQHF. The CDR3 region has the DNA TGTGCCAGCAGGGAAGCGTGGCCCCAGCATTTT. Full variable domain (missing parts from reference TRBV7-3 and TRBJ1-5): GAGVSQTPSNKVTEKGKYVELRCDPISGHTALYWYRQSLGQGPEFLIYFQGTGAADDSGLPNDRFFAVRPEGSVSTLKIQRTERGDSAVYLCASREAWPQHFGDGTRLSIL.

The chain employs TRBV20-1 and TRBJ2-5; D possibly corresponds to TRBD2 (6 bases). The CDR3 has 13 amino acids. V gave up 3 bases and J gave up 6 bases, with 14 bases separating them. Germline CDR1 DFQATT, CDR2 SNEGSKA (reference sequence). CDR3 nucleotide sequence: TGCAGTGCTAGGCGGGGTGCTGAACAGACCCAGTACTTC. Its protein is CSARRGAEQTQYF.

V is TRBV9 and J is TRBJ2-3, with a weak D call TRBD1 (6 bases). Germline-derived CDR1 and CDR2 are SGDLS and YYNGEE. Trimming took 4 bases from V and 2 from J, leaving 14 bases between them. The CDR3 has 15 residues. The CDR3 here is CASSTRGLNTDTQYF. In DNA, the CDR3 is TGTGCCAGCAGCACCAGGGGCCTCAACACAGATACGCAGTATTTT.

The chain carries TRBV6-5 and TRBJ1-5; 11 bases match TRBD1. This CDR3 is 14 amino acids long. Germline V lookup: CDR1 MNHEY, CDR2 SVGAGI. The V segment lost 3 bases and the J segment 7 bases; nucleotides outside the gene matches: 2. CDR3 DNA sequence: TGTGCCAGCAGTTATGGGACAGGGGGACAGCCCCAGCATTTT. Residues: CASSYGTGGQPQHF.

CDR3: CSARERLADSEQYF. The CDR3, as DNA: TGCAGTGCTAGAGAGCGTCTAGCGGATTCCGAGCAGTACTTC. V is TRBV20-1 and J is TRBJ2-7; TRBD2 matches at 7 bases. V lost 0 bases, J lost 6 bases, and 8 bases stayed unmatched. Germline V CDR1 and CDR2: DFQATT, SNEGSKA (reference sequence). This CDR3 is built from 14 residues.

V is TRBV7-3 and J is TRBJ2-1; weak D call: TRBD2 (6 bases). The ends were cut back, 5 bases at V and 10 bases at J, with 15 bases in the middle. Germline CDR1 and CDR2: SGHTA and FQGTGA. The CDR3 contains 13 residues. CDR3 sequence reads: CASSPQRDSEQFF. The CDR3 nucleotides read TGTGCCAGCAGCCCCCAACGGGACTCAGAGCAGTTCTTC.

V is TRBV6-1 and J is TRBJ2-3; 8 nucleotides line up with TRBD1. This CDR3 is built from 15 residues. Trimming removed 5 bases from V and 3 bases from J; junction bases left unmatched: 7. Germline lookup yields CDR1 MNHNS and CDR2 SASEGT. The CDR3 DNA reads TGTGCCAGCAGTAAACCTGGACAGGGAACAGATACGCAGTATTTT. Protein product: CASSKPGQGTDTQYF.

This clonotype has at least ten counts. The rearrangement uses TRBV5-4 and TRBJ2-7; TRBD1 aligns across 7 bases. Germline CDR1 SGHNT, CDR2 YYREEE (reference sequence). The J segment lost 6 bases and the V segment lost 4 bases, leaving 19 bases of the junction unmatched. This CDR3 is 17 amino acids long. CDR3 nucleotide sequence: TGTGCCAGCAGCCGCGAGATGACAGGGAGCGCTAGTGTCGAGCAGTACTTC. Protein: CASSREMTGSASVEQYF. Full variable domain (rest looked up from reference TRBV5-4 and TRBJ2-7): ETGVTQSPTHLIKTRGQQVTLRCSSQSGHNTVSWYQQALGQGPQFIFQYYREEENGRGNFPPRFSGLQFPNYSSELNVNALELDDSALYLCASSREMTGSASVEQYFGPGTRLTVT.

The chain joins TRBV4-3 to TRBJ2-3; D is tentatively TRBD1 or TRBD2 (5 bases each). Germline CDR1 LGHNA, CDR2 YSLEER. Trimming removed 0 bases from V and 2 bases from J, with 12 bases in between. This CDR3 contains 16 residues. CDR3 amino acids: CASSQDSGTYTDTQYF. CDR3 DNA: TGCGCCAGCAGCCAAGATTCGGGGACCTACACAGATACGCAGTATTTT.

This clonotype was seen repeatedly, ten times or more. The chain has TRBV6-2 or TRBV6-3 and TRBJ2-1; D is possibly TRBD2 (6 bases). Per germline, CDR1 MNHEY and CDR2 SVGEGT. V gave up 6 bases and J gave up 3 bases, with 12 bases separating them. The length of the CDR3 is 14 residues. The CDR3 spells CASRAPGLYNEQFF. In DNA form, the CDR3 reads TGTGCCAGCAGGGCCCCGGGACTCTACAATGAGCAGTTCTTC.

This sequence joins TRBV28 and TRBJ1-5; TRBD1 agrees at 8 bases. The CDR3 consists of 13 residues. The V gene end was trimmed by 7 bases and the J gene end by 4 bases; junction bases not matched to a gene: 3. Germline V gene sequence: CDR1 MDHEN, CDR2 SYDVKM. The CDR3 spells CASNDRGNQPQHF. The CDR3 DNA is TGTGCCAGCAATGACAGGGGAAATCAGCCCCAGCATTTT.

J is TRBJ1-2 and V is TRBV4-3; D call uncertain. CDR1 LGHNA and CDR2 YSLEER come from the germline V gene. CDR3 length: 15 residues. V lost 0 bases, J lost 0 bases, and 8 bases lay in between. The CDR3 sequence: CASSQEPDTNYGYTF. In DNA form, the CDR3 reads TGCGCCAGCAGCCAAGAACCAGATACTAACTATGGCTACACCTTC.

The sample holds many counts of this clonotype. The chain recombines TRBV12-3 or TRBV12-4 with TRBJ2-1, with D possibly TRBD1 on 6 matching bases. This CDR3 is built from 18 residues. V lost 3 bases to trimming and J lost 10 bases, with 28 bases between them. CDR3 DNA: TGTGCCAGCAGTTTTAGACGAGGTCCCGGGACACCACGCGGGGAGCAGTTCTTC. The encoded protein is CASSFRRGPGTPRGEQFF.

This clonotype has a count of ten or more. CDR3 nucleotide sequence: TGTGCCAGCAGTGTAGGCTCCAATCAGCCCCAGCATTTT. It codes for CASSVGSNQPQHF. The chain links TRBV5-6 to TRBJ1-5; no clear D. CDR1 is SGHDT and CDR2 is YYEEEE in the germline V gene. The CDR3 extends over 13 amino acids. V was trimmed by 5 bases and J by 3 bases, leaving 9 bases between them.

This clonotype was seen repeatedly, ten times or more. This chain links TRBV7-2 with TRBJ2-5; 11 bases are shared with TRBD1. Looked up from germline, CDR1 is SGHTA and CDR2 is FQGNSA. The ends lost 4 bases at V and 4 bases at J; junction bases unmatched: 5. CDR3 length equals 15 residues. The CDR3 DNA reads TGTGCCAGCAGCTCTCTCGGACAGGGGGCAGAGACCCAGTACTTC. Encoded protein: CASSSLGQGAETQYF.

This clonotype was seen more than once but under ten times. V and J are TRBV20-1 and TRBJ2-7; TRBD1 matches 9 bases. The germline CDR1 and CDR2 sequences are DFQATT and SNEGSKA (reference sequence). This CDR3 spans 14 amino acids. The junction had 4 bases not matched to a gene; V was cut back by 2 bases and J by 2 bases. The CDR3 protein is CSARKGQGTYEQYF. For the CDR3, the DNA is TGCAGTGCTAGAAAGGGACAGGGAACCTACGAGCAGTACTTC.

In its sample, this clonotype was seen many times. V usage is TRBV20-1 and J usage is TRBJ2-7, with no clear D. The CDR3 consists of 13 residues. The V gene lost 0 bases and the J gene lost 1 base, with 7 bases spanning the gap. CDR1 and CDR2 (germline): DFQATT, SNEGSKA (reference sequence). The CDR3 nucleotides read TGCAGTGCTAGAGAGGGCGGATCCTACGAGCAGTACTTC. This gives the protein CSAREGGSYEQYF.

The genes are TRBV20-1 and TRBJ1-1, with a tentative D call TRBD1 (5 bases). The V end was cut by 3 bases, the J end by 1 base, with 12 bases between. This CDR3 comprises 14 residues. Germline V gene lookup returns CDR1 DFQATT and CDR2 SNEGSKA (reference sequence). The CDR3 protein is CSASRGQGNTEAFF. The CDR3 DNA reads as TGCAGTGCTAGTAGGGGCCAGGGGAACACTGAAGCTTTCTTT.

There are many counts of this clonotype. The V gene is TRBV7-8, the J gene TRBJ2-5; TRBD2 might be the D (6 bases). CDR1 is SGHVS, CDR2 FQNEAQ, per germline. Between the trimmed V and J ends, which lost 5 bases and 1 base, there was a span of 17 bases. The CDR3 is made up of 16 amino acids. The CDR3 reads CASSAGPGGTQETQYF. Written as DNA, the CDR3 is TGTGCCAGCAGCGCAGGTCCAGGAGGGACCCAAGAGACCCAGTACTTC.